This entry lists 31 T cell receptor beta chains sequenced from one sample in a study of early T cells in non-severe SARS-CoV-2 infection. MiXCR, run by TCRdb on the 5' RACE reads, gives a single entry per CDR3 protein. The data contain tens of thousands of distinct CDR3 sequences, about 9.7% of them singletons. The sample consisted of whole blood. These receptors all come from an adult who was a healthcare worker with PCR-confirmed SARS-CoV-2 infection or an uninfected control (not recorded which).

The J gene is TRBJ2-1, the V gene TRBV24-1, with 13 nucleotides matching TRBD2. Looked up from germline, CDR1 is KGHDR and CDR2 is SFDVKD. The CDR3 consists of 14 residues. Trimming removed 9 bases from V and 9 bases from J; junction bases left unmatched: 7. The DNA for the CDR3 is TGTGCCACCGGGGGACTAGCGGGGACGGGTGAGCAGTTCTTC. It translates to CATGGLAGTGEQFF.

This clonotype showed up many times. This rearrangement joins TRBV7-9 to TRBJ2-2; possible D gene TRBD2, 5 bases. CDR3 size: 14 residues. The V and J ends lost 1 base and 6 bases respectively, with 9 bases between them. CDR1 is SEHNR, CDR2 FQNEAQ, per germline (reference sequence). The CDR3 protein is CASSLVDWSGELFF. CDR3 DNA sequence: TGTGCCAGCAGCTTAGTGGACTGGTCCGGGGAGCTGTTTTTT.

This clonotype showed up many times. The V call is TRBV20-1, the J call TRBJ1-1; perhaps TRBD1 as D (5 bases). Germline lookup yields CDR1 DFQATT and CDR2 SNEGSKA (reference sequence). The CDR3 covers 11 residues. CDR3 protein: CMIRVNTEAFF. CDR3 nucleotides: TGCATGATCAGGGTGAACACTGAAGCTTTCTTT.

This clonotype has a count of ten or more. The genes are TRBV7-9 and TRBJ2-1; 12 bases match TRBD1. CDR1 is SEHNR and CDR2 is FQNEAQ in the germline V gene (reference sequence). V lost 6 bases, J lost 6 bases, and 6 bases stayed unmatched. The CDR3 loop spans 15 amino acids. The DNA of the CDR3 is TGTGCCAGCAGGAGACCGGGACAGGGGGCCAATGAGCAGTTCTTC. This sequence encodes CASRRPGQGANEQFF.

About this clonotype: This sequence may be a read error, since a much larger clone differs from it by one base. This chain joins TRBV30 and TRBJ1-2; perhaps TRBD1 as D (5 bases). Germline V gene data show CDR1 as GTSNPN and CDR2 as SVGIG (reference sequence). The CDR3 covers 12 residues. CDR3 coding DNA: TGTGCCAGGAGTGTTGGTCAGGGTAGCTACACCTTC. Translating gives CARSVGQGSYTF.

This clonotype was seen ten or more times. CDR3 nucleotides: TGTGCCACGGCAGAGGTCCACGAGCAGTACTTC. Amino acid sequence: CATAEVHEQYF. The chain couples TRBV10-3 to TRBJ2-7; D uncertain. The germline V gene has CDR1 ENHRY and CDR2 SYGVKD. The CDR3 spans 11 residues. The germline V and J ends were trimmed by 10 bases and 5 bases, with 12 bases remaining between them.

In the case of this clonotype: A single base separates this from a much larger clone, so it may be a read error. V is TRBV27 and J is TRBJ2-7; 8 positions match TRBD1. CDR1 is MNHEY, CDR2 SMNVEV, per germline (reference sequence). The CDR3 is made up of 12 amino acids. DNA for the CDR3: TGTTCCAGCAGTCGGACAGGGAGCGAGCAGTACTTC. This translates into CSSSRTGSEQYF.

This clonotype was observed a few times. The gene calls are TRBV4-2 and TRBJ2-7; D is unresolved. Trimming cost V 3 bases and J 3 bases, with 3 bases left between them. This CDR3 spans 11 amino acids. Germline lookup yields CDR1 LGHNA and CDR2 YNFKEQ. The CDR3 coding sequence is TGTGCCAGCAGCCATAACTACGAGCAGTACTTC. Its translation is CASSHNYEQYF.

The sample holds many counts of this clonotype. This chain links TRBV20-1 with TRBJ2-1, with 10 bases lining up with TRBD2. Germline V gene sequence: CDR1 DFQATT, CDR2 SNEGSKA (reference sequence). V shed 3 bases, J shed 9 bases, and the junction held 14 bases outside the gene matches. CDR3 length: 16 amino acids. CDR3 sequence reads: CSASGTSGRVAGEQFF. CDR3 nucleotides: TGCAGTGCTAGTGGAACCAGCGGGAGGGTTGCGGGTGAGCAGTTCTTC.

This clonotype was found many times. This chain joins TRBV7-8 and TRBJ2-1, with TRBD2 matching over 11 bases. This CDR3 spans 17 amino acids. V lost 1 base to trimming and J lost 7 bases; unmatched junction nucleotides: 9. CDR1 SGHVS and CDR2 FQNEAQ come from the germline V gene. The CDR3 bases are TGTGCCAGCAGCTTAGTTGGTAGCGGGGGGGCCGGTAATGAGCAGTTCTTC. Translated, it gives CASSLVGSGGAGNEQFF.

This clonotype came up many times. The chain couples TRBV30 to TRBJ2-7; 7 bases fit TRBD1. CDR1 is GTSNPN, CDR2 SVGIG, per germline (reference sequence). Trimming removed 5 bases from V and 3 bases from J; junction bases left unmatched: 1. The CDR3 is made up of 11 amino acids. DNA for the CDR3: TGTGCCTGGGGGGACAGCTACGAGCAGTACTTC. Its translation is CAWGDSYEQYF.

This clonotype was observed many times. The chain has TRBV9 and TRBJ2-3; 10 nucleotides match TRBD2. The CDR3 has 15 amino acids. V trimming: 4 bases; J trimming: 3 bases; junction bases outside the gene matches: 5. Germline assignment: CDR1 SGDLS and CDR2 YYNGEE. The CDR3 region is CASSPIAGGTDTQYF. The DNA of the CDR3 is TGTGCCAGCAGCCCTATAGCGGGGGGTACAGATACGCAGTATTTT.

In its sample, this clonotype was seen a few times. The chain uses TRBV10-3 and TRBJ2-2, with D uncertain. Germline assignment: CDR1 ENHRY and CDR2 SYGVKD. The CDR3 is 12 amino acids. Trimming removed 7 bases from V and 5 bases from J, with 8 bases in between. The DNA for the CDR3 is TGTGCCATCACCCTTAGGACCGGGGAGCTGTTTTTT. It yields the protein CAITLRTGELFF.

This clonotype was counted a few times. CDR3 DNA sequence: TGTGCCAGCAGCGGGGGGCCTTACAATGAGCAGTTCTTC. This gives the protein CASSGGPYNEQFF. The V and J genes are TRBV9 and TRBJ2-1; D may be TRBD1 (6 bases). The CDR3 is made up of 13 amino acids. The V gene's germline CDR1 is SGDLS and CDR2 YYNGEE. The germline V and J ends were trimmed by 3 bases and 4 bases, with 8 bases remaining between them. Full variable domain (missing parts from reference TRBV9 and TRBJ2-1): DSGVTQTPKHLITATGQRVTLRCSPRSGDLSVYWYQQSLDQGLQFLIQYYNGEERAKGNILERFSAQQFPDLHSELNLSSLELGDSALYFCASSGGPYNEQFFGPGTRLTVL.

Only a few counts were recorded for this clonotype. The rearrangement uses TRBV19 and TRBJ2-7, with 7 bases that match TRBD1. From germline, CDR1 is LNHDA and CDR2 SQIVND (reference sequence). This CDR3 region has 12 residues. DNA for the CDR3: TGTGCGACAGGGTTCCCACCCTACGAGCAGTACTTC. As protein: CATGFPPYEQYF. The entire variable domain, with the rest obtained from reference TRBV19 and TRBJ2-7, is as follows: DGGITQSPKYLFRKEGQNVTLSCEQNLNHDAMYWYRQDPGQGLRLIYYSQIVNDFQKGDIAEGYSVSREKKESFPLTVTSAQKNPTAFYLCATGFPPYEQYFGPGTRLTVT.

This clonotype was detected ten times or more. This chain connects TRBV7-2 to TRBJ2-5; D is uncertain. V was shortened by 3 bases and J by 2 bases, with 7 bases between the two germline ends. CDR3 length: 13 amino acids. Per the germline V gene, CDR1 is SGHTA and CDR2 is FQGNSA. CDR3 sequence reads: CASSFSEQETQYF. CDR3 sequence (DNA): TGTGCCAGCAGCTTCAGTGAGCAAGAGACCCAGTACTTC.

This clonotype was recorded many times. V gene TRBV19 combines with J gene TRBJ1-4, with D possibly matching TRBD1 (6 bases). The germline V gene has CDR1 LNHDA and CDR2 SQIVND (reference sequence). CDR3 length equals 15 residues. Trimming removed 3 bases from V and 8 bases from J, with 16 bases in between. The CDR3 protein is CASSIFQGSSEKLFF. The CDR3, as DNA: TGTGCCAGTAGTATTTTCCAGGGGTCTTCAGAAAAACTGTTTTTT.

At least ten counts were recorded for this clonotype. The CDR3 protein is CASSYEETNSPLHF. DNA of the CDR3: TGTGCCAGCAGTTACGAGGAGACAAATTCACCCCTCCACTTT. This rearrangement joins TRBV6-5 to TRBJ1-6; D gene unclear. The germline gives CDR1 MNHEY, CDR2 SVGAGI. V lost 2 bases and J 7 bases, leaving 9 bases between the germline ends. The CDR3 has 14 amino acids.

This clonotype was recorded many times. The J gene is TRBJ1-1, the V gene TRBV7-9; 10 nucleotides align to TRBD1. The CDR3 totals 17 residues. In germline, CDR1 is SEHNR, CDR2 FQNEAQ (reference sequence). V shed 7 bases, J shed 1 base, and the junction held 12 bases outside the gene matches. Here the CDR3 reads CASTTGTGVSKNTEAFF. The CDR3 DNA reads as TGTGCCAGCACCACGGGGACAGGGGTTAGTAAGAACACTGAAGCTTTCTTT.

In this sample, this clonotype turned up many times. The rearrangement uses TRBV11-2 and TRBJ2-3, with 12 bases lining up with TRBD2. The CDR3 totals 14 residues. Germline CDR1 reads SGHAT; CDR2 reads FQNNGV. With 3 bases clipped from V and 6 bases from J, the junction kept 1 base outside the gene matches. The CDR3 nucleotides read TGTGCCAGCAGCTTCGGACTAGCGGGGGATACGCAGTATTTT. Its protein is CASSFGLAGDTQYF.

This clonotype appeared many times. The V gene is TRBV24-1, the J gene TRBJ2-1; D is unresolved. Germline loops: CDR1 KGHDR, CDR2 SFDVKD. V dropped 5 bases and J dropped 5 bases, with 15 bases sitting between them. The CDR3 loop spans 15 amino acids. CDR3 nucleotide sequence: TGTGCCACCAGTGCCCTCTTCGAACCAAACAATGAGCAGTTCTTC. Its protein is CATSALFEPNNEQFF.

The chain couples TRBV29-1 to TRBJ2-1; TRBD1 is a possible D gene (6 bases). Germline V gives CDR1 SQVTM, CDR2 ANQGSEA. V lost 6 bases, J lost 7 bases, and 10 bases lay in between. CDR3 length: 11 amino acids. CDR3 sequence (DNA): TGCAGCGTGGGGGCTAATAATGAGCAGTTCTTC. It is translated as CSVGANNEQFF.

This clonotype was counted at least ten times. The CDR3 DNA reads TGTGCCAGCAGCCCACTGGACGGGCTCCTCTCTGGAAACACCATATATTTT. It yields the protein CASSPLDGLLSGNTIYF. This chain uses TRBV14 with TRBJ1-3; D is uncertain. The CDR3 contains 17 residues. V was trimmed by 4 bases and J by 0 bases, leaving 16 bases between them. From germline, CDR1 is SGHDN and CDR2 FVKESK.

The sample holds many counts of this clonotype. In DNA form, the CDR3 reads TGTGCCAGCAGCTCCTCATCCTACGAGCAGTACTTC. This encodes CASSSSSYEQYF. The V and J genes are TRBV11-2 and TRBJ2-7; D call uncertain. The germline V and J ends were trimmed by 4 bases and 1 base, with 5 bases remaining between them. This CDR3 comprises 12 residues. Germline V gene lookup returns CDR1 SGHAT and CDR2 FQNNGV.

V and J are TRBV7-9 and TRBJ2-7; D possibly matches TRBD1 or TRBD2 (6 bases each). CDR1 SEHNR and CDR2 FQNEAQ come from the germline V gene (reference sequence). This CDR3 is built from 14 residues. The V and J ends lost 6 bases and 3 bases respectively, with 15 bases between them. As DNA, the CDR3 is TGTGCCAGCAGTCTAGGGGGGATCGGCTACGAGCAGTACTTC. Translating it yields CASSLGGIGYEQYF.

The chain carries TRBV10-3 and TRBJ2-2; 10 nucleotides line up with TRBD1. Trimming at V came to 8 bases and at J to 4 bases, leaving 4 bases not matched to a gene. Germline V lookup: CDR1 ENHRY, CDR2 SYGVKD. The CDR3 has 14 residues. The CDR3 loop reads CAIGDRGSTGELFF. The CDR3 region has the DNA TGTGCCATCGGGGACAGGGGATCCACCGGGGAGCTGTTTTTT.

This clonotype has more than one count but fewer than ten. The chain couples TRBV4-3 to TRBJ2-3; no reliable D call. The CDR3 loop spans 15 amino acids. Trimming removed 1 base from V and 2 bases from J, with 10 bases in between. Germline CDR1 is LGHNA and CDR2 is YSLEER. In DNA, the CDR3 is TGCGCCAGCAGCCAAGGCCGGCAGACCACAGATACGCAGTATTTT. Translation: CASSQGRQTTDTQYF.

This clonotype was seen ten or more times. V and J are TRBV11-3 and TRBJ1-1; D is undetermined. The CDR3 sequence is 13 residues long. CDR1 is SGHNT and CDR2 is YENEEA in the germline V gene. Between the trimmed V and J ends, which lost 1 base and 4 bases, there was a span of 7 bases. The CDR3 nucleotides read TGTGCCAGCAGCTTAGGCCCCCCCACTGAAGCTTTCTTT. Translated, it gives CASSLGPPTEAFF.

The V call is TRBV12-3 or TRBV12-4, the J call TRBJ2-1; TRBD2 is a possible D gene (6 bases). CDR3 length: 13 residues. The ends were cut back, 3 bases at V and 6 bases at J, with 9 bases in the middle. The CDR3 here is CASSLIGGNEQFF. DNA of the CDR3: TGTGCCAGCAGTTTGATCGGGGGCAATGAGCAGTTCTTC.

At least ten counts were recorded for this clonotype. The chain employs TRBV9 and TRBJ2-7; TRBD2 aligns across 8 bases. Germline V lookup: CDR1 SGDLS, CDR2 YYNGEE. V lost 0 bases to trimming and J lost 10 bases; unmatched junction nucleotides: 6. The CDR3 is made up of 13 amino acids. The CDR3 is CASSVEASGPQYF. As DNA, the CDR3 is TGTGCCAGCAGCGTAGAGGCTAGCGGGCCACAGTACTTC. The full variable domain, with the rest looked up from reference TRBV9 and TRBJ2-7, is DSGVTQTPKHLITATGQRVTLRCSPRSGDLSVYWYQQSLDQGLQFLIQYYNGEERAKGNILERFSAQQFPDLHSELNLSSLELGDSALYFCASSVEASGPQYFGPGTRLTVT.

This clonotype was seen more than once but under ten times. The chain carries TRBV5-4 and TRBJ1-1; the D gene is possibly TRBD1 (6 bases). The CDR3 loop spans 16 amino acids. Trimming shortened V by 0 bases and J by 2 bases, and 14 bases separated the two germline ends. The V gene's germline CDR1 is SGHNT and CDR2 YYREEE (reference sequence). The CDR3 DNA follows: TGTGCCAGCAGCTTGGGGGCCTGGGACACCAACACTGAAGCTTTCTTT. Residues: CASSLGAWDTNTEAFF. Full variable domain (remainder filled in from reference TRBV5-4 and TRBJ1-1): ETGVTQSPTHLIKTRGQQVTLRCSSQSGHNTVSWYQQALGQGPQFIFQYYREEENGRGNFPPRFSGLQFPNYSSELNVNALELDDSALYLCASSLGAWDTNTEAFFGQGTRLTVV.